The T cell receptor beta chain under discussion was sequenced for a study of CD8+CD57+ T cells in acquired aplastic anemia. TCR beta VDJ and CDR3 profiling used genomic DNA as template. TCRdb passed the reads through MiXCR, listing each CDR3 protein once. Among around 150,000 distinct CDR3 sequences listed, around half were seen once. The sample holds many counts of this clonotype. Its antigen is unknown. General study points: Patients versus controls showed no significant CD8+ Simpson's diversity difference.

CD8+CD57+ cell expansion had been shown by flow cytometry in patients chosen for sequencing. Prior therapy had not been administered to any patient at the time of blood sampling. CDR1 and CDR2 (germline): MNHEY, SVGEGT. There are 12 residues in the CDR3. V was shortened by 4 bases and J by 5 bases, with 8 bases between the two germline ends. This clonotype originated in a human donor with aplastic anemia. The rearrangement uses TRBV6-2 or TRBV6-3 and TRBJ2-5, with D perhaps matching TRBD1 (5 bases). Material for sequencing was sorted CD4+, CD8+, or CD8+CD57+ T cells (not recorded which) from PBMCs. CDR3 sequence reads: CASSLAGETQYF. The CDR3, as DNA: TGTGCCAGCAGTTTGGCAGGGGAGACCCAGTACTTC.